The next 29 T cell receptor beta chains were all read from a single sample in a study of T cells in Graves' hyperthyroidism and ophthalmopathy. TCR beta CDR3 regions were amplified from RNA transcripts. The HTBI set primed first-round TCR CDR3 RT-PCR. One entry per CDR3 protein results from TCRdb running MiXCR on the multiplex PCR reads. The repertoire holds around 600,000 distinct CDR3 sequences, with roughly 14% as singletons. The sequenced sample was blood. These receptors all come from a woman in her forties or fifties with Graves' ophthalmopathy.

This clonotype occurred a few times. V and J are TRBV20-1 and TRBJ2-6; 7 bases match TRBD1. Trimming removed 1 base from V and 8 bases from J; junction bases left unmatched: 2. There are 13 residues in the CDR3. Germline CDR1 and CDR2: DFQATT and SNEGSKA (reference sequence). Written as DNA, the CDR3 is TGCAGTGCTAGAGGGACAGGAACCAACGTCCTGACTTTC. Protein sequence: CSARGTGTNVLTF.

In this sample, this clonotype turned up once. The J gene is TRBJ2-5, the V gene TRBV9; 7 positions agree with TRBD2. Trimming removed 0 bases from V and 5 bases from J; junction bases left unmatched: 7. Germline CDR1 SGDLS, CDR2 YYNGEE. The length of the CDR3 is 15 residues. CDR3 sequence: CASSVGSGMFETQYF. The CDR3 nucleotides are TGTGCCAGCAGCGTAGGAAGCGGGATGTTCGAGACCCAGTACTTC.

The V and J genes are TRBV3-1 and TRBJ1-1; D is unresolved. CDR3 length: 15 residues. V gave up 6 bases and J gave up 0 bases, with 14 bases separating them. CDR1 and CDR2 (germline): LGHDT, YNNKEL (reference sequence). The CDR3 reads CASRRDAGMNTEAFF. The CDR3 coding sequence is TGTGCCAGCAGACGGGATGCGGGGATGAACACTGAAGCTTTCTTT.

The table lists this clonotype with many counts. The V call is TRBV12-3 or TRBV12-4, the J call TRBJ1-2; perhaps TRBD1 as D (5 bases). The CDR3 consists of 14 residues. V lost 3 bases, J lost 7 bases, and 15 bases lay in between. The chain's CDR3 is CASSLGGTPTGYTF. CDR3 in DNA: TGTGCCAGCAGTTTGGGTGGGACTCCAACTGGCTACACCTTC.

This clonotype was seen a few times. The rearrangement joins TRBV20-1 to TRBJ2-7; 9 bases match TRBD2. The V gene's germline CDR1 is DFQATT and CDR2 SNEGSKA (reference sequence). CDR3 size: 15 residues. J lost 3 bases, V lost 3 bases, and 9 bases had no gene match. CDR3 residues: CSASEGLAGVYEQYF. DNA of the CDR3: TGCAGTGCTAGCGAGGGACTAGCAGGGGTCTACGAGCAGTACTTC.

This chain joins TRBV15 and TRBJ2-3; 7 positions agree with TRBD2. The CDR3 covers 15 residues. Unmatched junction bases numbered 5, after V lost 2 bases and J lost 3 bases. Germline CDR1 and CDR2: LNHNV and YYDKDF (reference sequence). This CDR3 reads CATSRSGLGTDTQYF. CDR3 DNA sequence: TGTGCCACCAGCAGATCCGGACTAGGTACAGATACGCAGTATTTT.

V gene TRBV6-5 combines with J gene TRBJ1-4, with D possibly TRBD1 on 5 matching bases. V lost 1 base to trimming and J lost 7 bases, with 13 bases between them. Per the germline V gene, CDR1 is MNHEY and CDR2 is SVGAGI. The CDR3 loop spans 15 amino acids. The CDR3, as DNA: TGTGCCAGCAGTTACTGGGGGGGGAACCGTGAAAAACTGTTTTTT. Protein product: CASSYWGGNREKLFF.

This clonotype was recorded at least ten times. The chain carries TRBV12-3 or TRBV12-4 and TRBJ2-3; D is tentatively TRBD1 or TRBD2 (5 bases each). This CDR3 has 16 amino acids. V gave up 3 bases and J gave up 4 bases, with 17 bases separating them. For the CDR3, the DNA is TGTGCCAGCAGTTTGGGTGGTTGGGGGTTCCCAGATACGCAGTATTTT. It translates to CASSLGGWGFPDTQYF.

The table lists this clonotype with many counts. The chain joins TRBV28 to TRBJ1-1, with D maybe TRBD1 (5 bases). Germline V gives CDR1 MDHEN, CDR2 SYDVKM. The CDR3 loop spans 17 amino acids. V lost 8 bases and J 1 base, leaving 23 bases between the germline ends. DNA of the CDR3: TGTGCCAGCCCCGATGGCGGGGCAGGCCCTGGGAACACTGAAGCTTTCTTT. Protein sequence: CASPDGGAGPGNTEAFF.

The V call is TRBV13, the J call TRBJ2-7; 12 bases agree with TRBD1. CDR3 size: 15 residues. Trimming removed 4 bases from V and 7 bases from J; junction bases left unmatched: 8. Per the germline V gene, CDR1 is PRHDT and CDR2 is FYEKMQ (reference sequence). Here the CDR3 DNA reads TGTGCCAGCAGCTCCCGGGACAGGGGGCTTGGGGAGCAGTACTTC. Translated, it gives CASSSRDRGLGEQYF.

V gene TRBV28 combines with J gene TRBJ1-6; TRBD1 might be the D (6 bases). Trimming shortened V by 6 bases and J by 7 bases, and 16 bases separated the two germline ends. This CDR3 is 15 amino acids long. Germline CDR1 MDHEN, CDR2 SYDVKM. CDR3 amino acids: CASSFTGRVNSPLHF. The CDR3 DNA is TGTGCCAGCAGCTTCACAGGGCGGGTCAATTCACCCCTCCACTTT.

This clonotype came up many times. The V call is TRBV27, the J call TRBJ2-4; D uncertain. Per the germline V gene, CDR1 is MNHEY and CDR2 is SMNVEV (reference sequence). V lost 6 bases and J lost 1, with 7 bases in between. This CDR3 comprises 13 residues. CDR3 DNA: TGTGCCAGCAGCTGGGATGCCAAAAACATTCAGTACTTC. It codes for CASSWDAKNIQYF.

The table lists this clonotype with many counts. The CDR3 DNA follows: TGTGCCAGCAGCCAAGGGGCAGACCCCTACGAGCAGTACTTC. Amino acids: CASSQGADPYEQYF. The rearrangement uses TRBV3-1 and TRBJ2-7; D is ambiguous. Germline loops: CDR1 LGHDT, CDR2 YNNKEL (reference sequence). The V gene lost 1 base and the J gene lost 2 bases, with 9 bases spanning the gap. The CDR3 length is 14 residues.

This clonotype showed up many times. This chain links TRBV7-9 with TRBJ2-6, with D perhaps matching TRBD1 (6 bases). The CDR3 has 15 residues. V lost 6 bases and J lost 0, with 9 bases in between. Germline V gene data show CDR1 as SEHNR and CDR2 as FQNEAQ (reference sequence). The CDR3 region has the DNA TGTGCCAGCAGTCCAGGGGCCTCTGGGGCCAACGTCCTGACTTTC. Translated, it gives CASSPGASGANVLTF. Based on the CDR3 plus reference TRBV7-9 and TRBJ2-6, the full variable domain is DTGVSQNPRHKITKRGQNVTFRCDPISEHNRLYWYRQTLGQGPEFLTYFQNEAQLEKSRLLSDRFSAERPKGSFSTLEIQRTEQGDSAMYLCASSPGASGANVLTFGAGSRLTVL.

In the case of this clonotype: Just one base apart from a much larger clone, this may be a read error. The V gene is TRBV5-1, the J gene TRBJ2-1, with D possibly matching TRBD1 (6 bases). In germline, CDR1 is SGHRS, CDR2 YFSETQ. The CDR3 spans 16 residues. The CDR3, as DNA: TGTGCCAGCAGCGCTTACAGGGTGAGCTCCTACAATGAGCAGTTCTTC. Protein product: CASSAYRVSSYNEQFF.

This clonotype was counted at least ten times. The chain recombines TRBV4-1 with TRBJ1-5, with D perhaps TRBD1 (6 bases). This CDR3 comprises 15 residues. CDR1 MGHRA and CDR2 YSYEKL come from the germline V gene. Trimming cost V 0 bases and J 0 bases, with 6 bases left between them. CDR3: CASSQEGASNQPQHF. In DNA, the CDR3 is TGCGCCAGCAGCCAAGAGGGGGCTAGCAATCAGCCCCAGCATTTT.

This clonotype was detected only a few times. The rearrangement joins TRBV12-3 or TRBV12-4 to TRBJ2-4; D is uncertain. The CDR3 sequence is 15 residues long. The V and J ends lost 6 bases and 0 bases respectively, with 12 bases between them. The CDR3: CASRHSSVAKNIQYF. The CDR3 DNA reads as TGTGCCAGCAGGCATTCGAGTGTAGCCAAAAACATTCAGTACTTC.

This clonotype has ten or more counts. The chain recombines TRBV20-1 with TRBJ2-7; 11 nucleotides line up with TRBD2. The V gene end was trimmed by 6 bases and the J gene end by 0 bases; junction bases not matched to a gene: 7. Per the germline V gene, CDR1 is DFQATT and CDR2 is SNEGSKA (reference sequence). The CDR3 runs 15 residues. This CDR3 is CSADPGTSGSYEQYF. In nucleotides, the CDR3 is TGCAGTGCCGACCCTGGGACTAGCGGCTCCTACGAGCAGTACTTC.

The chain employs TRBV15 and TRBJ1-1; the D is unclear. This CDR3 comprises 12 residues. Per the germline V gene, CDR1 is LNHNV and CDR2 is YYDKDF (reference sequence). V was pared by 5 bases and J by 2 bases, with 6 bases between. CDR3 nucleotide sequence: TGTGCCACCAGCCGTGAAAACACTGAAGCTTTCTTT. The encoded protein is CATSRENTEAFF.

This clonotype was detected ten times or more. The chain recombines TRBV7-2 with TRBJ2-4; D remains ambiguous. The V end lost 0 bases, the J end lost 1 base, and 10 bases lay between the germline ends. Germline-derived CDR1 and CDR2 are SGHTA and FQGNSA. This CDR3 region has 16 residues. CDR3 protein: CASSLAPVGAKNIQYF. For the CDR3, the DNA is TGTGCCAGCAGCTTAGCGCCCGTGGGGGCCAAAAACATTCAGTACTTC.

In its sample, this clonotype was seen many times. J is TRBJ1-1 and V is TRBV7-8; 7 bases agree with TRBD1. The CDR3 length is 14 residues. Germline lookup yields CDR1 SGHVS and CDR2 FQNEAQ. The ends lost 5 bases at V and 2 bases at J; junction bases unmatched: 5. The CDR3 protein is CASSPGTDNTEAFF. CDR3 sequence (DNA): TGTGCCAGCAGCCCCGGGACAGATAACACTGAAGCTTTCTTT.

This clonotype was seen a handful of times. The J gene is TRBJ2-7, the V gene TRBV5-1, with a weak D call TRBD2 (6 bases). Trimming cost V 0 bases and J 3 bases, with 22 bases left between them. The CDR3 is made up of 18 amino acids. The germline V gene encodes CDR1 SGHRS and CDR2 YFSETQ. DNA of the CDR3: TGCGCCAGCAGCTTGGATCGTACGTTTCGGGAGTTTAACTACGAGCAGTACTTC. Translating it yields CASSLDRTFREFNYEQYF.

This clonotype came up many times. The rearrangement links TRBV20-1 to TRBJ2-1, with 7 bases fitting TRBD2. The CDR3 is made up of 14 amino acids. The V and J ends lost 3 bases and 3 bases, in that order; junction bases with no gene match: 5. Germline V gene sequence: CDR1 DFQATT, CDR2 SNEGSKA (reference sequence). In nucleotides, the CDR3 is TGCAGTGCTAGCGGGGGGTTCAACTACAATGAGCAGTTCTTC. It translates to CSASGGFNYNEQFF.

The V call is TRBV4-1, the J call TRBJ2-6; D not resolved. The CDR3 extends over 13 amino acids. Trimming left V 6 bases short and J 2 bases short, with 5 bases between. The germline CDR1 and CDR2 sequences are MGHRA and YSYEKL. The DNA of the CDR3 is TGCGCCAGCAGGGTCGCTGGGGCCAACGTCCTGACTTTC. The encoded protein is CASRVAGANVLTF.

The table lists this clonotype with many counts. The chain combines TRBV18 with TRBJ2-3, with 7 bases that match TRBD1. V lost 2 bases and J lost 2; bases outside the gene matches: 7. CDR3 size: 16 residues. Germline lookup yields CDR1 KGHSH and CDR2 LQKENI. CDR3 in amino acids: CASSPRLGGSTDTQYF. CDR3 coding DNA: TGTGCCAGCTCACCAAGATTAGGGGGCTCCACAGATACGCAGTATTTT.

This clonotype turned up a few times. The gene calls are TRBV5-1 and TRBJ1-5; tentative D call: TRBD1 (6 bases). V was cut by 4 bases and J by 5 bases, with 16 bases left in between. CDR1 SGHRS and CDR2 YFSETQ come from the germline V gene. This CDR3 contains 15 residues. CDR3 region: CASSLTGSADQPQHF. The CDR3 DNA reads as TGCGCCAGCAGCCTTACAGGGTCGGCGGATCAGCCCCAGCATTTT.

This clonotype was observed a handful of times. The chain is built from TRBV5-5 and TRBJ1-6, with unresolved D. The V gene's germline CDR1 is SGHKS and CDR2 YYEKEE (reference sequence). V lost 0 bases and J lost 3, with 10 bases in between. The CDR3 consists of 16 residues. In DNA, the CDR3 is TGTGCCAGCAGCTTGGACGCTCGTAGCTATAATTCACCCCTCCACTTT. Its translation is CASSLDARSYNSPLHF.

This clonotype was observed at least ten times. One end of the junction does not line up with germline, which may come from a read error. Written as DNA, the CDR3 is TGTACCAGCAGTTTGTTGGCGGGAGGATCCTTGGAGACCCAGTACTTC. This translates into CTSSLLAGGSLETQYF. The chain uses TRBV27 and TRBJ2-5; 8 bases match TRBD2. This CDR3 is built from 16 residues. Germline CDR1 reads MNHEY; CDR2 reads SMNVEV (reference sequence).

This clonotype has ten or more counts. As DNA, the CDR3 is TGTGCCAGCAGCCACCGGGGGTGGGGGACTGAAGCTTTCTTT. Residues: CASSHRGWGTEAFF. The rearrangement uses TRBV14 and TRBJ1-1, with D perhaps matching TRBD1 (5 bases). The CDR3 runs 14 residues. Germline lookup yields CDR1 SGHDN and CDR2 FVKESK. Trimming removed 3 bases at V and 5 bases at J, with 13 bases between.